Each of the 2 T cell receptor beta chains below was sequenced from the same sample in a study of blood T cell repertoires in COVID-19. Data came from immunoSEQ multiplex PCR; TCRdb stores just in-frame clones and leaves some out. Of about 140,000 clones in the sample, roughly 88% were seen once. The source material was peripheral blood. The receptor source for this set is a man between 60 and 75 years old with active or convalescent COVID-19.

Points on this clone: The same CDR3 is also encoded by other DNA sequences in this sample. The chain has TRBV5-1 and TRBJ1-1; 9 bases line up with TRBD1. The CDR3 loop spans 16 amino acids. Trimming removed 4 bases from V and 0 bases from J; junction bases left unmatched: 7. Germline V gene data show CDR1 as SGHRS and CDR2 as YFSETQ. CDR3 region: CASSPGTGTMNTEAFF. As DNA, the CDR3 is TGCGCCAGCAGCCCAGGGACAGGGACTATGAACACTGAAGCTTTCTTT.

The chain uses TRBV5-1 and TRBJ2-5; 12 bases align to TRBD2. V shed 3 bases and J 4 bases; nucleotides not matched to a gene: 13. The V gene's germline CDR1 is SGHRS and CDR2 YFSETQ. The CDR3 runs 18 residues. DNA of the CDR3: TGCGCCAGCAGCTCACCCGAGCTAGCGGGGGGGCCCATAGAGACCCAGTACTTC. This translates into CASSSPELAGGPIETQYF.